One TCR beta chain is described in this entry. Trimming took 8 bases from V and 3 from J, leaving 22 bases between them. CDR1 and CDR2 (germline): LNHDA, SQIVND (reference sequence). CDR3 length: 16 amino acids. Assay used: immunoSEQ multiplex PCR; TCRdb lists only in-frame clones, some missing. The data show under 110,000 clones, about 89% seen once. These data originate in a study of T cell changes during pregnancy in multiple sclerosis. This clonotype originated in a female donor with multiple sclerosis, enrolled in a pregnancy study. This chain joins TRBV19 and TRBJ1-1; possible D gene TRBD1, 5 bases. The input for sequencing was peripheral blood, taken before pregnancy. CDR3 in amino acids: CASHRTGRGFDTEAFF. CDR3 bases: TGTGCCAGTCACAGGACCGGTAGGGGTTTCGACACTGAAGCTTTCTTT.